One and the same sample provided the 6 T cell receptor beta chains below, sequenced in a study of control samples from healthy donors and cancer patients. The repertoire was sequenced with immunoSEQ multiplex PCR; TCRdb's copy has only in-frame clones and lacks some. The sample holds under 200,000 clones, roughly 94% seen once. Source material: blood. These receptor sequences come from a woman between 40 and 55 years old in good health.

The chain couples TRBV4-1 to TRBJ2-3; D is unclear. Germline assignment: CDR1 MGHRA and CDR2 YSYEKL. This CDR3 contains 13 residues. Trimming shortened V by 4 bases and J by 6 bases, and 11 bases separated the two germline ends. CDR3 region: CASSPRPVDTQYF. The CDR3 bases are TGCGCCAGCAGCCCTCGGCCGGTGGATACGCAGTATTTT.

The rearrangement links TRBV25-1 to TRBJ1-1; TRBD1 agrees at 9 bases. In germline, CDR1 is MGHDK, CDR2 SYGVNS. The CDR3 runs to 16 residues. The trim removed 3 bases at V and 4 bases at J, leaving 9 bases unmatched. The CDR3 DNA reads as TGTGCCAGCAGTGATTCAAACAGGGGGCGCGGCACTGAAGCTTTCTTT. Amino acid sequence: CASSDSNRGRGTEAFF. The entire variable domain, with the rest obtained from reference TRBV25-1 and TRBJ1-1, is as follows: EADIYQTPRYLVIGTGKKITLECSQTMGHDKMYWYQQDPGMELHLIHYSYGVNSTEKGDLSSESTVSRIRTEHFPLTLESARPSHTSQYLCASSDSNRGRGTEAFFGQGTRLTVV.

This chain connects TRBV4-3 to TRBJ2-2; the D gene is possibly TRBD1 (6 bases). With 5 bases removed from V and 6 bases from J, the gap between germline ends came to 16 bases. From germline, CDR1 is LGHNA and CDR2 YSLEER. The CDR3 extends over 15 amino acids. The CDR3 loop reads CASSATSDSSGELFF. The CDR3, as DNA: TGCGCCAGCAGCGCGACCTCGGACAGCTCCGGGGAGCTGTTTTTT.

This chain connects TRBV7-2 to TRBJ1-2; D ambiguous. Germline-derived CDR1 and CDR2 are SGHTA and FQGNSA. This CDR3 is 14 amino acids long. V lost 3 bases and J lost 4, with 12 bases in between. The CDR3 DNA follows: TGTGCCAGCAGCTTTACATCAGGTTTCTATGGCTACACCTTC. Its translation is CASSFTSGFYGYTF.

In the case of this clone: The same CDR3 arises from other DNA sequences in this sample as well. V usage is TRBV19 and J usage is TRBJ2-6; 7 nucleotides line up with TRBD1. J lost 3 bases, V lost 3 bases, and 2 bases had no gene match. The CDR3 has 15 amino acids. The V gene's germline CDR1 is LNHDA and CDR2 SQIVND (reference sequence). The CDR3 bases are TGTGCCAGTAGTATCACAGGGGTTGGGGCCAACGTCCTGACTTTC. Translation: CASSITGVGANVLTF.

V usage is TRBV5-6 and J usage is TRBJ2-7, with 8 bases lining up with TRBD2. V trimming: 0 bases; J trimming: 2 bases; junction bases outside the gene matches: 10. This CDR3 spans 17 amino acids. In germline, CDR1 is SGHDT, CDR2 YYEEEE. For the CDR3, the DNA is TGTGCCAGCAGCTTGGGGGGGGCGGGGGGCGTAACCTACGAGCAGTACTTC. It encodes CASSLGGAGGVTYEQYF.